A single sample is the source of the 6 T cell receptor beta chains below, sequenced in a study of cytomegalovirus exposure and HLA in healthy donors. The PCR made use of 60 Vbeta and 13 Jbeta primers. Method: immunoSEQ multiplex PCR; TCRdb's copy keeps in-frame clones and lacks some. This sample's table reports about 190,000 clones. The sequenced sample was PBMCs. These receptors originate from a woman in her twenties or thirties in good health and CMV-seropositive.

In regard to this clone: Other nucleotide sequences from this sample produce the same CDR3. V is TRBV5-4 and J is TRBJ2-3; TRBD2 might be the D (5 bases). V lost 4 bases to trimming and J lost 2 bases, with 11 bases between them. Germline V gene sequence: CDR1 SGHNT, CDR2 YYREEE (reference sequence). The CDR3 spans 14 residues. The CDR3 DNA is TGTGCCAGCAGCCTGGACTCTACCACAGATACGCAGTATTTT. This gives the protein CASSLDSTTDTQYF.

The chain employs TRBV2 and TRBJ2-7; 8 positions agree with TRBD2. CDR3 length: 13 residues. J gave up 2 bases and V 8 bases, and 5 bases lay outside the gene matches. Per germline, CDR1 SNHLY and CDR2 FYNNEI. The CDR3 is CASCLAGTYEQYF. In DNA, the CDR3 is TGTGCCAGCTGCCTAGCGGGCACCTACGAGCAGTACTTC.

The chain recombines TRBV7-8 with TRBJ2-1, with TRBD2 identical over 15 bases. Germline values: CDR1 SGHVS, CDR2 FQNEAQ. The V gene end was trimmed by 3 bases and the J gene end by 8 bases; junction bases not matched to a gene: 5. CDR3 size: 16 residues. The CDR3 sequence: CASSFGLAGGVHEQFF. CDR3 nucleotide sequence: TGTGCCAGCAGCTTCGGACTAGCGGGGGGGGTGCATGAGCAGTTCTTC.

The gene calls are TRBV5-6 and TRBJ2-2; 7 positions agree with TRBD1. V shed 0 bases and J 5 bases; nucleotides not matched to a gene: 10. There are 17 residues in the CDR3. Germline V gene lookup returns CDR1 SGHDT and CDR2 YYEEEE. The CDR3 is CASSLAGTALGTGELFF. Written as DNA, the CDR3 is TGTGCCAGCAGCTTGGCAGGGACAGCCCTGGGGACCGGGGAGCTGTTTTTT.

This chain uses TRBV5-4 with TRBJ1-2, with 8 bases matching TRBD1. CDR1 and CDR2 from the germline V gene are SGHNT and YYREEE (reference sequence). V lost 4 bases, J lost 6 bases, and 5 bases stayed unmatched. The CDR3 totals 13 residues. The CDR3 coding sequence is TGTGCCAGCAGCCCGGACAGGGCTAATGGCTACACCTTC. Its translation: CASSPDRANGYTF. Using reference TRBV5-4 and TRBJ1-2 for the parts outside the CDR3, the full variable domain is ETGVTQSPTHLIKTRGQQVTLRCSSQSGHNTVSWYQQALGQGPQFIFQYYREEENGRGNFPPRFSGLQFPNYSSELNVNALELDDSALYLCASSPDRANGYTFGSGTRLTVV.

The DNA of the CDR3 is TGTGCCAGCAGCTTGGGATGGGGGACTAGCGGGTCCGAGCAGTACTTC. It codes for CASSLGWGTSGSEQYF. The V call is TRBV5-4, the J call TRBJ2-7; 12 nucleotides agree with TRBD2. CDR1 SGHNT and CDR2 YYREEE come from the germline V gene (reference sequence). V was clipped by 0 bases and J by 6 bases; unmatched bases: 7. This CDR3 comprises 16 residues.